The 5 T cell receptor beta chains listed next were all sequenced from one sample in a study of blood T cell repertoires in COVID-19. Libraries were prepared by immunoSEQ multiplex PCR; TCRdb keeps only in-frame clonotypes and omits some of them. The profile shows about 150,000 clones, approximately 78% of them singletons. The source material was peripheral blood. Receptor source: an older man with acute or convalescent COVID-19.

The rearrangement links TRBV19 to TRBJ2-5; 10 bases are a match to TRBD2. From germline, CDR1 is LNHDA and CDR2 SQIVND (reference sequence). The V segment lost 2 bases and the J segment 5 bases; nucleotides outside the gene matches: 11. This CDR3 contains 17 residues. The CDR3 DNA reads TGTGCCAGTAGTATAAGTCCAGCGGGGGGGCCGCGGGAGACCCAGTACTTC. This sequence encodes CASSISPAGGPRETQYF.

This clone has just a few counts. This sequence joins TRBV24-1 and TRBJ2-1; perhaps TRBD2 as D (5 bases). Per germline, CDR1 KGHDR and CDR2 SFDVKD. The CDR3 length is 15 residues. Trimming took off 3 bases at V and 8 bases at J, with 16 bases between the two ends. CDR3 loop: CATSDPGIGVDEQFF. In nucleotides, the CDR3 is TGTGCCACCAGTGATCCCGGGATCGGTGTAGATGAGCAGTTCTTC.

This chain links TRBV2 with TRBJ1-4, with 8 positions matching TRBD1. The germline V gene encodes CDR1 SNHLY and CDR2 FYNNEI. J gave up 8 bases and V 6 bases, and 8 bases lay outside the gene matches. This CDR3 region has 14 residues. This CDR3 is CASRVDRGLEKLFF. In DNA, the CDR3 is TGTGCCAGCAGGGTTGACAGGGGATTGGAAAAACTGTTTTTT. Full variable domain (outside the CDR3, taken from reference TRBV2 and TRBJ1-4): EPEVTQTPSHQVTQMGQEVILRCVPISNHLYFYWYRQILGQKVEFLVSFYNNEISEKSEIFDDQFSVERPDGSNFTLKIRSTKLEDSAMYFCASRVDRGLEKLFFGSGTQLSVL.

V and J are TRBV5-1 and TRBJ2-3, with 10 bases that match TRBD1. Per the germline V gene, CDR1 is SGHRS and CDR2 is YFSETQ. V shed 4 bases, J shed 8 bases, and the junction held 13 bases outside the gene matches. This CDR3 region has 16 residues. DNA of the CDR3: TGCGCCAGCAGCGCCTTCAGACAGGGGGCGTATTCTACGCAGTATTTT. It specifies CASSAFRQGAYSTQYF.

V is TRBV28 and J is TRBJ1-2, with D possibly being TRBD1 (5 bases). The CDR3 runs 13 residues. V was trimmed by 7 bases and J by 7 bases, leaving 16 bases between them. Germline values: CDR1 MDHEN, CDR2 SYDVKM. CDR3 nucleotides: TGTGCCAGCATCCTATCAGGGATATCTGGCTACACCTTC. Protein: CASILSGISGYTF.